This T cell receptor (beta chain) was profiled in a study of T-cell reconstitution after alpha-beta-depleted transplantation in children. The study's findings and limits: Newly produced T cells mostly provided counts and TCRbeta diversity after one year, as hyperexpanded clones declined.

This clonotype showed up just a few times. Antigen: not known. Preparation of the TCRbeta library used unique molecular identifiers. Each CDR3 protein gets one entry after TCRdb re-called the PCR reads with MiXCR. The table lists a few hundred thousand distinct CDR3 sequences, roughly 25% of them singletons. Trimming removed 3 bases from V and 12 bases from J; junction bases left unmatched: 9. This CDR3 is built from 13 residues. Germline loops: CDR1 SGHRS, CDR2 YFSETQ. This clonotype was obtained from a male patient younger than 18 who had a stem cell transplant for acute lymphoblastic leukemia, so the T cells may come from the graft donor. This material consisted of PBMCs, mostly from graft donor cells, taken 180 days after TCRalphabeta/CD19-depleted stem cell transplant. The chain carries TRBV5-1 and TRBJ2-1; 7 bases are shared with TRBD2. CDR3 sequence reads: CASSWVLGEGQFF. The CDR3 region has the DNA TGCGCCAGCAGCTGGGTACTAGGGGAGGGGCAGTTCTTC. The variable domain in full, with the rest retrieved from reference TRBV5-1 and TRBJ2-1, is KAGVTQTPRYLIKTRGQQVTLSCSPISGHRSVSWYQQTPGQGLQFLFEYFSETQRNKGNFPGRFSGRQFSNSRSEMNVSTLELGDSALYLCASSWVLGEGQFFGPGTRLTVL.